In its sample, the clone carrying this TCR beta chain was seen many times. Its cognate antigen is unknown. Generated by immunoSEQ multiplex PCR, the TCRdb table keeps only in-frame clones and is missing some. The sample offers 20,000 to 30,000 clones and no singletons, the top ten holding 4.4%. The data are from a study of T cells after posttransplantation cyclophosphamide. The ends lost 4 bases at V and 0 bases at J; junction bases unmatched: 5. The germline CDR1 and CDR2 sequences are SGHRS and YFSETQ. The CDR3 is made up of 15 amino acids. Regarding the study as a whole: Donor CD8+ memory clones often dominated recipient blood repertoires at later times.

Sequenced input: PBMCs. The TCR comes from a woman in her 50s in good health, CMV-negative, and a related stem cell transplant donor. V is TRBV5-1 and J is TRBJ2-3, with 7 bases that match TRBD1. CDR3 sequence reads: CASSEPGQSTDTQYF. The CDR3 region has the DNA TGCGCCAGCAGCGAACCGGGACAGAGCACAGATACGCAGTATTTT.